This T cell receptor beta chain was obtained from a study of CD8+ T cells in alopecia areata (dated by TCRdb to the late 2010s). About the full investigation: Treated patients were enrolled in an open-label pilot trial of oral tofacitinib at 5 to 10 mg twice daily for moderate-to-severe alopecia areata. For the treated patients, the SALT score, which quantifies what percentage of scalp surface area is affected, served as the measure of disease severity. Scalp tissue and sorted CD4+ and CD8+ peripheral blood T cells from patchy and totalis/universalis alopecia areata patients and from healthy controls were covered by human TCRbeta sequencing. Tofacitinib-treated patients had biopsies at baseline and at 4 and 24 weeks of treatment, with a later scalp biopsy in several patients. Tofacitinib was administered for 6 to 18 months, and 6 months of follow-up off drug were then conducted to assess delayed response and recurrence. To study T cell clonal expansion in alopecia areata, the researchers applied high-throughput TCRbeta sequencing to both the C3H/HeJ mouse model and human patients. Scalp clonality was compared across normal scalp (n=4), patchy alopecia areata scalp (n=8), and alopecia totalis/universalis scalp (n=8). RNA was obtained with the PAXgene miRNA kit for fixed scalp, the miRNeasy kit for PBMCs, and the RNeasy kit for mouse skin. TCRbeta CDR3 regions were amplified by immunoSEQ multiplex PCR with 35 Vbeta forward and 13 Jbeta reverse primers.

This clone was recorded only once. The antigen it binds to is not known. No base quality information exists; no much larger clone differs at one position. What the treatment or condition label conveys for this sample: oral pan-JAK inhibitor, 5-10 mg twice daily. Lesional scalp punch biopsies and peripheral blood were collected from alopecia areata patients. PBMCs were separated by density centrifugation and stained for CD3, CD4 and CD8, after which CD4+ and CD8+ T cells were sorted on a FACSAria. From cysteine to phenylalanine, the CDR3 is 13 amino acids long. The kept DNA is CDR3 alone, 39 bases in frame from the first base. Trimmed from V: 5 bases; trimmed from J: 2 bases; junction bases lacking a gene match: 2. CDR1 is given as SQVTM and CDR2 as ANQGSEA, both from the germline V gene. The paper's findings and limits, for the study overall: During tofacitinib treatment, many expanded lesional clones remained in scalp and blood, and this persistence may partly explain relapse after treatment is stopped. Unlike mouse skin, which is dominated by gammadelta T cells, normal human skin has resident alphabeta T cells that are also sequenced, and this complicates analysis of the scalp TCR repertoire. Tofacitinib significantly lowered scalp clonality and the number of expanded CD8+ clones among the top 100 scalp clones. Lesional scalp, especially in alopecia totalis/universalis, showed higher clonality and more expanded CD8+ clones than normal scalp, suggesting antigenic drive. Because the treated cohort was small and had just a single nonresponder, larger studies are needed to establish links between baseline CD8+ expansion and response. Compared with mice, TCR sequences shared between patients were less clear, possibly partly because of HLA diversity across the patient population.

The library was built by means of the immunoSEQ multiplex PCR assay. For TCR sequencing, RNA was extracted from every sample and reverse transcribed into cDNA to serve as template. SuperScript III was used for first-strand cDNA synthesis, primed with a 2:1 mix of oligo-dT and random hexamers. Amplification bias was assessed with a synthetic immune receptor repertoire, and residual bias was removed computationally. The published analysis was carried out like this. Raw reads were preprocessed to remove errors, and CDR3 was defined by IMGT conventions from the conserved cysteine to phenylalanine. Clonality was computed by normalizing Shannon entropy by log2 of the number of productive unique TCRs and subtracting the result from 1. Whether each scalp clone was CD4 or CD8 was inferred by checking scalp TCRbeta sequences against the CD4 and CD8 repertoires from sorted blood. As stored in TCRdb, this immuneACCESS dataset retains in-frame rearrangements with V and J assigned. A fraction of the clones does not appear; measured against another copy, unresolved V genes explain less than half of the discrepancy, and the remainder lacks a known reason. V, J and clone size were drawn from that table, and D and trimming were deduced from the DNA. Within this sample are roughly 280,000 clones, with around three fifths of them counted one time only. Roughly 0.93% of the sample is held by the ten biggest clonotypes.

Source: CD4+ T cells sorted from blood, taken at roughly week 53, from a patient treated with tofacitinib. The sequence was obtained from a human donor with alopecia areata. The V and J segments used are TRBV29-1 and TRBJ1-3, with 8 bases aligning to TRBD1. The DNA reads as follows: TGCAGCGTTCGGACAGGGACTGGAAACACCATATATTTT. Its protein reads: CSVRTGTGNTIYF.